This T cell receptor (beta chain) is from a study of long-term antiretroviral therapy in people with HIV. Overall study results and limits: Nothing was known about ART adherence, viral resistance or changes in therapy.

Comment on this clone: The antigen remains unidentified.

Trimming left V 10 bases short and J 1 base short, with 10 bases between. CDR1 and CDR2 (germline): SNHLY, FYNNEI. This CDR3 spans 12 amino acids. Samples were assayed with immunoSEQ v3.0 at survey level. Here immunoSEQ multiplex PCR was the method, and the copy in TCRdb shows in-frame clones only, minus some. The profile shows 15,000 to 20,000 clones, 70% to 85% of them singletons. V is TRBV2 and J is TRBJ1-1; D gene uncertain. Sequences were derived from unsorted PBMCs, sampled 0.9 years after starting antiretroviral therapy. The clonotype comes from a man aged 18 to 30 with HIV. CDR3 nucleotides: TGTGCCAACACTCAGGAGAACACTGAAGCTTTCTTT. It specifies CANTQENTEAFF.